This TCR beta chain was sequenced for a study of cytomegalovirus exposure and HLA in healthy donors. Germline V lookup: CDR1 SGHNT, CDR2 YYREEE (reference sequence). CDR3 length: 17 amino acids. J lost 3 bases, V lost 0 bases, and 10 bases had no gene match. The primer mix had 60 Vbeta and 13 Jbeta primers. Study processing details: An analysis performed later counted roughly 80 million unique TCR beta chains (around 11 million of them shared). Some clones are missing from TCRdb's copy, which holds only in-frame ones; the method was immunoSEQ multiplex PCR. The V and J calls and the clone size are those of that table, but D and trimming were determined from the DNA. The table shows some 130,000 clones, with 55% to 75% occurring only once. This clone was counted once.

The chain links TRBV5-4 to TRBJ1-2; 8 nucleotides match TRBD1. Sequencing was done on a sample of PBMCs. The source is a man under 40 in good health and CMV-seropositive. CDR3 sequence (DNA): TGTGCCAGCAGCTTGGATTTGGGCAGGGGGCACCACTATGGCTACACCTTC. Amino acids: CASSLDLGRGHHYGYTF.